This T cell receptor beta chain was retrieved from a study of T-cell reconstitution after alpha-beta-depleted transplantation in children. The library targeted TCRbeta and was prepared with unique molecular identifiers. A single record per CDR3 protein comes from TCRdb applying MiXCR to the PCR reads. The top ten clones hold 5% to 5.5% of a sample with approximately 250,000 distinct CDR3 sequences, 9% to 10% of them seen once. CDR3 size: 13 residues. V gave up 6 bases and J gave up 7 bases, with 13 bases separating them. CDR1 and CDR2 from the germline V gene are MNHNS and SASEGT. This clonotype has ten or more counts.

The gene calls are TRBV6-1 and TRBJ2-4; D is tentatively TRBD1 or TRBD2 (6 bases each). This clonotype was sampled from a human donor who donated a stem cell graft to a child with SCID. This specimen consisted of PBMCs from the stem cell graft donor, obtained from the stem cell graft. The CDR3 region has the DNA TGTGCCAGCAGAACGGGGGCGGGGAACATTCAGTACTTC. The encoded protein is CASRTGAGNIQYF.